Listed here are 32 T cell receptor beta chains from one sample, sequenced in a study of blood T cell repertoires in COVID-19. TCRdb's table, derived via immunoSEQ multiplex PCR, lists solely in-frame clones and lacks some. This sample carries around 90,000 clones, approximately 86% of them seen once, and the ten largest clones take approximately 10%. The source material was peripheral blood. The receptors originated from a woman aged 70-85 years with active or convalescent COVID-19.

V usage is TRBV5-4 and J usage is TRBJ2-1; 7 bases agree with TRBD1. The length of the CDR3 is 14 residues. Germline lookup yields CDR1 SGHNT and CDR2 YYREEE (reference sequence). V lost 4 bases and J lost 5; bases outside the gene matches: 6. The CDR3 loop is CASSRPGTDNEQFF. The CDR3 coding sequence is TGTGCCAGCAGCCGTCCCGGGACAGACAATGAGCAGTTCTTC.

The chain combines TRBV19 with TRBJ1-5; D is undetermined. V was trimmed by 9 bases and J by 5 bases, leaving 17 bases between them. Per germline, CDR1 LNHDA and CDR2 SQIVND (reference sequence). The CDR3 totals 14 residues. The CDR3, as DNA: TGTGCCAGCCATATGCCCGGGATGGATCAGCCCCAGCATTTT. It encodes CASHMPGMDQPQHF. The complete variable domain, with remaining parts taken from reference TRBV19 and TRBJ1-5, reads DGGITQSPKYLFRKEGQNVTLSCEQNLNHDAMYWYRQDPGQGLRLIYYSQIVNDFQKGDIAEGYSVSREKKESFPLTVTSAQKNPTAFYLCASHMPGMDQPQHFGDGTRLSIL.

The CDR3: CASSGGQPNTEAFF. CDR3 nucleotide sequence: TGCGCCAGCAGCGGGGGACAACCGAACACTGAAGCTTTCTTT. The rearrangement joins TRBV5-1 to TRBJ1-1; TRBD1 is a possible D gene (6 bases). Trimming shortened V by 4 bases and J by 1 base, and 11 bases separated the two germline ends. The CDR3 is 14 amino acids. Germline V gene lookup returns CDR1 SGHRS and CDR2 YFSETQ. The variable domain in full, with the rest retrieved from reference TRBV5-1 and TRBJ1-1, is KAGVTQTPRYLIKTRGQQVTLSCSPISGHRSVSWYQQTPGQGLQFLFEYFSETQRNKGNFPGRFSGRQFSNSRSEMNVSTLELGDSALYLCASSGGQPNTEAFFGQGTRLTVV.

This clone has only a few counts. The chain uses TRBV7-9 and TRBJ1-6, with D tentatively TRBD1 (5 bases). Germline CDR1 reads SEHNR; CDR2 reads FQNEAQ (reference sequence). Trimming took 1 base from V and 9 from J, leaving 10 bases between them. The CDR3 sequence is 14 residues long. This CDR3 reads CASSLVGQASPLHF. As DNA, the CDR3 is TGTGCCAGCAGCTTAGTGGGGCAGGCTTCACCCCTCCACTTT.

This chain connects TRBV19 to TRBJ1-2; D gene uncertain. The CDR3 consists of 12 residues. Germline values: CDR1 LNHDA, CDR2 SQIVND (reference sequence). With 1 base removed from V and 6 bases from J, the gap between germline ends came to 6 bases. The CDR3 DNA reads TGTGCCAGTAGTATAGGGGGAGATGGCTACACCTTC. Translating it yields CASSIGGDGYTF.

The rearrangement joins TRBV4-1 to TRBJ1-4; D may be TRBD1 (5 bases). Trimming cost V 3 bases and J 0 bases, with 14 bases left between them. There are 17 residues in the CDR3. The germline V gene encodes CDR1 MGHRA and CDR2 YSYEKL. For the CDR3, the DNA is TGCGCCAGCAGCCACAGCACAGGTTTCCCAACTAATGAAAAACTGTTTTTT. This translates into CASSHSTGFPTNEKLFF.

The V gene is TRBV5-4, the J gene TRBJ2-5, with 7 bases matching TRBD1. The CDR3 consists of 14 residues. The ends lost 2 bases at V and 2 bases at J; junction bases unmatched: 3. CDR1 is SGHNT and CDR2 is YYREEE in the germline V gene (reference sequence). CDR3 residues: CASSLSGGQETQYF. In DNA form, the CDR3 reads TGTGCCAGCAGCTTATCAGGGGGTCAAGAGACCCAGTACTTC.

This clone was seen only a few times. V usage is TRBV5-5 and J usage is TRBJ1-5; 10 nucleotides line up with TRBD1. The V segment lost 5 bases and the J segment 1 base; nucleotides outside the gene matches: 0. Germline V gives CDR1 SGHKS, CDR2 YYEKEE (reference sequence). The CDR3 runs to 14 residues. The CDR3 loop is CASRGQGSNQPQHF. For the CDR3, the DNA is TGTGCCAGCAGGGGACAGGGGAGCAATCAGCCCCAGCATTTT.

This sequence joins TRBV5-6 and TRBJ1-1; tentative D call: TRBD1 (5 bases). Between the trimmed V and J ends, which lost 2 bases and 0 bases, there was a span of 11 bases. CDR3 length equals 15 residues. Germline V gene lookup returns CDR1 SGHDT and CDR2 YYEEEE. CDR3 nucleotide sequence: TGTGCCAGCAGCTTAAAACAGGTCATGAACACTGAAGCTTTCTTT. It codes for CASSLKQVMNTEAFF.

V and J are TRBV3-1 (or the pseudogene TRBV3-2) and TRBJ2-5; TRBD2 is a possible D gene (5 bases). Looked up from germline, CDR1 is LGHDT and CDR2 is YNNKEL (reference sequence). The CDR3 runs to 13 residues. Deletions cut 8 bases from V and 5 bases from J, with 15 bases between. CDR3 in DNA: TGTGCCAGCCAGGACTCATGGAGTGAGACCCAGTACTTC. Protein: CASQDSWSETQYF.

The CDR3 reads CASSRRRGAHGYTF. DNA for the CDR3: TGTGCCAGCAGCCGTCGCAGGGGTGCCCATGGCTACACCTTC. The chain carries TRBV11-3 and TRBJ1-2; D might be TRBD1 (6 bases). The V and J ends lost 5 bases and 6 bases respectively, with 16 bases between them. There are 14 residues in the CDR3. Germline assignment: CDR1 SGHNT and CDR2 YENEEA.

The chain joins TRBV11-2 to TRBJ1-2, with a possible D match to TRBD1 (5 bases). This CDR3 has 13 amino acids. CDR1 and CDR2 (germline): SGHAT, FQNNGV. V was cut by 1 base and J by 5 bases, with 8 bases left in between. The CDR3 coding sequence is TGTGCCAGCAGCTTAGTCCGGGGGTATGGCTACACCTTC. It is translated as CASSLVRGYGYTF.

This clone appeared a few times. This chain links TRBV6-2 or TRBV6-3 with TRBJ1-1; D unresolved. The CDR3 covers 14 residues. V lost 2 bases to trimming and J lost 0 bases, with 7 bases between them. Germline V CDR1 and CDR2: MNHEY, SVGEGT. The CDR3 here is CASSYPTVNTEAFF. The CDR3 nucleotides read TGTGCCAGCAGTTACCCCACAGTGAACACTGAAGCTTTCTTT.

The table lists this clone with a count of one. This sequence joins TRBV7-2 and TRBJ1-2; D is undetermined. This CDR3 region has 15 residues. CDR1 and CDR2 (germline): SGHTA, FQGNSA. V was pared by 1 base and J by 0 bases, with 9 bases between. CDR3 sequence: CASSLGPPANYGYTF. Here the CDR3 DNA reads TGTGCCAGCAGCTTAGGCCCACCAGCTAACTATGGCTACACCTTC.

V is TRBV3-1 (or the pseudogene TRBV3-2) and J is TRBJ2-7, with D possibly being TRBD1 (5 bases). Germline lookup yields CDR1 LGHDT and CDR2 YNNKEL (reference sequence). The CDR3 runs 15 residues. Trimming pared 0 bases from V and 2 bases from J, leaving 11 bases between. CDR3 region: CASSQDPRVTYEQYF. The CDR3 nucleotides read TGTGCCAGCAGCCAAGATCCCAGGGTTACCTACGAGCAGTACTTC.

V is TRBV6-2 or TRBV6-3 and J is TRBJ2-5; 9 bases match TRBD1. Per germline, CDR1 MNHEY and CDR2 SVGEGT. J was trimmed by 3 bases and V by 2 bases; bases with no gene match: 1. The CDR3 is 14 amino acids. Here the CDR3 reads CASSYRTGEETQYF. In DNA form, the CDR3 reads TGTGCCAGCAGTTACAGGACAGGGGAAGAGACCCAGTACTTC.

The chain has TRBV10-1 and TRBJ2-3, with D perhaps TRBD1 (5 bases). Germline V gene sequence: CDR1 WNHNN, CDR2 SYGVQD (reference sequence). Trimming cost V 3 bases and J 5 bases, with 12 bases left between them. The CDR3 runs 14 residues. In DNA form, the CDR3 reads TGCGCCAGCAGTGACTGGGCAGGGCGAGATACGCAGTATTTT. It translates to CASSDWAGRDTQYF.

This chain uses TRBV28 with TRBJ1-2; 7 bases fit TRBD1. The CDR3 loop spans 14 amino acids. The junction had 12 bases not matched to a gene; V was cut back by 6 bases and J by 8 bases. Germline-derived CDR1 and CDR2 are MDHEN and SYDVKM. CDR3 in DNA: TGTGCCAGCAGAATGACAGGGATTGAAGTCGGCTACACCTTC. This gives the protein CASRMTGIEVGYTF.

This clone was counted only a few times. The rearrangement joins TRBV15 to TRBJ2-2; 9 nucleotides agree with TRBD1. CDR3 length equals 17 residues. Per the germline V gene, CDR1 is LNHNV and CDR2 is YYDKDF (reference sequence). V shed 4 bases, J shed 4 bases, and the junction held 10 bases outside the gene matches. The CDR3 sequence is CATSNPSGTGLTGELFF. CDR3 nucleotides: TGTGCCACCAGCAATCCTTCCGGGACAGGGCTCACCGGGGAGCTGTTTTTT.

CDR3 residues: CASSEQPSNYGYTF. CDR3 coding DNA: TGTGCCAGCAGCGAGCAACCCTCTAACTATGGCTACACCTTC. V and J are TRBV21-1 and TRBJ1-2. TRBV21-1 is an annotated pseudogene. This CDR3 region has 14 residues.

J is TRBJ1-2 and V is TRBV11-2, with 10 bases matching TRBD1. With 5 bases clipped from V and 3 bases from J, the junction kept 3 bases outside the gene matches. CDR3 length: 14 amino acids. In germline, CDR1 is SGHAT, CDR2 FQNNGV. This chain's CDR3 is CASSLTGGYYGYTF. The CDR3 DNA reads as TGTGCCAGCAGCCTGACAGGGGGCTACTATGGCTACACCTTC.

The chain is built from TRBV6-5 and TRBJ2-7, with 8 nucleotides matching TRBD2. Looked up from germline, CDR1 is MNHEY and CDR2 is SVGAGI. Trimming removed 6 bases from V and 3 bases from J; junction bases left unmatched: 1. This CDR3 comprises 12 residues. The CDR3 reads CASRAGGYEQYF. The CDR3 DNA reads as TGTGCCAGCAGGGCGGGGGGCTACGAGCAGTACTTC.

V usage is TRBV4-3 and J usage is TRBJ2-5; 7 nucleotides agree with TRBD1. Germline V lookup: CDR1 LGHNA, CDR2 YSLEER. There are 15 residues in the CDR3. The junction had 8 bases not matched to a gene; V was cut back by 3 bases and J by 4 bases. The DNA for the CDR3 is TGCGCCAGCAGCCACAACAGGGGTGGGGGAGAGACCCAGTACTTC. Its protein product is CASSHNRGGGETQYF.

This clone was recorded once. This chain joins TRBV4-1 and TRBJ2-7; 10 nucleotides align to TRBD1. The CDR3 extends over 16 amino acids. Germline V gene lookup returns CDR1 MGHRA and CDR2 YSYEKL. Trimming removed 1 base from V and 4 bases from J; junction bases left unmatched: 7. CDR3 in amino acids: CASSQGSGTGAYEQYF. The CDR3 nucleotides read TGCGCCAGCAGCCAAGGCTCCGGGACAGGGGCATACGAGCAGTACTTC.

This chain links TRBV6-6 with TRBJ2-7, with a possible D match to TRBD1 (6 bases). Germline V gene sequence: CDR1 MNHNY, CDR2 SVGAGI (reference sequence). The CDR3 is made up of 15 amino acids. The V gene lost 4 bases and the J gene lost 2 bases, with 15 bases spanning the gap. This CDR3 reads CASSFRRDITYEQYF. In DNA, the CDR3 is TGTGCCAGCAGTTTCCGCCGGGACATAACCTACGAGCAGTACTTC.

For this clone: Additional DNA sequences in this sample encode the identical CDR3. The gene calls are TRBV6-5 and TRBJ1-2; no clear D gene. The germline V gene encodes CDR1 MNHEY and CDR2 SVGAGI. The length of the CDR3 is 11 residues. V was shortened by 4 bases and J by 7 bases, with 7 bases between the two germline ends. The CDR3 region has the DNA TGTGCCAGCAGTTCCAGATTTGGCTACACCTTC. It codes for CASSSRFGYTF.

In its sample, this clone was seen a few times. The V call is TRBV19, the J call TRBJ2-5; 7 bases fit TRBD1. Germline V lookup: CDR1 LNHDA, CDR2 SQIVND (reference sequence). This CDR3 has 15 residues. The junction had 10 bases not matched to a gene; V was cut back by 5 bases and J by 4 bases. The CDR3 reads CASSDRDRRGETQYF. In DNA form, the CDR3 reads TGTGCCAGTAGTGACCGGGACAGAAGGGGAGAGACCCAGTACTTC.

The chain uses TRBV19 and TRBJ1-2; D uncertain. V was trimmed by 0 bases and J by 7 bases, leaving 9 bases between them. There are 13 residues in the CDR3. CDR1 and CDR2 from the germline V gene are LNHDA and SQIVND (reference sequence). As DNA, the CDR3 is TGTGCCAGTAGTATAGATCACTCGTTTGGCTACACCTTC. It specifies CASSIDHSFGYTF.

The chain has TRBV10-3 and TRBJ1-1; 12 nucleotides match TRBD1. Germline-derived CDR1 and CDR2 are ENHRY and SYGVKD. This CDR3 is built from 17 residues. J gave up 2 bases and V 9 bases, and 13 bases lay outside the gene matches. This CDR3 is CAIRPQPGTGGNTEAFF. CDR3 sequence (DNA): TGTGCCATACGACCACAACCAGGGACAGGGGGCAACACTGAAGCTTTCTTT.

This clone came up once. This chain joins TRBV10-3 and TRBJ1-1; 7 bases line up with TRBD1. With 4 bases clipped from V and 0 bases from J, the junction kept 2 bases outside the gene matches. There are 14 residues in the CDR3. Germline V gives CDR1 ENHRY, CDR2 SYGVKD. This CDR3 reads CAISATGLNTEAFF. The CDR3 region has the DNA TGTGCCATCAGTGCGACAGGGCTGAACACTGAAGCTTTCTTT.

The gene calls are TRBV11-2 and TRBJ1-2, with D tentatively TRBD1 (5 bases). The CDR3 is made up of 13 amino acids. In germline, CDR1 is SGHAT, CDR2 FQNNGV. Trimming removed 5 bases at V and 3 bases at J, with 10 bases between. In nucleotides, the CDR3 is TGTGCCAGCAGCCCGCCGGGGGACTATGGCTACACCTTC. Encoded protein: CASSPPGDYGYTF. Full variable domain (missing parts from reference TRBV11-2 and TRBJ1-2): EAGVAQSPRYKIIEKRQSVAFWCNPISGHATLYWYQQILGQGPKLLIQFQNNGVVDDSQLPKDRFSAERLKGVDSTLKIQPAKLEDSAVYLCASSPPGDYGYTFGSGTRLTVV.

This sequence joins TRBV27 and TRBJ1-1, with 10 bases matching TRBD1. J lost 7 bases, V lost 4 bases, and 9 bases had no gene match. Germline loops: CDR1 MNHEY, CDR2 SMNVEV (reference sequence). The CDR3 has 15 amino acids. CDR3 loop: CASSSPRQGAFEAFF. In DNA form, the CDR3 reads TGTGCCAGCAGTTCCCCCAGACAGGGGGCCTTTGAAGCTTTCTTT.